This T cell receptor (beta chain) was retrieved from a study of T cells in Graves' hyperthyroidism and ophthalmopathy (dated by TCRdb to about 2019). Study-wide context: Peripheral blood samples were taken at initial diagnosis, before any treatment was given. An independent validation cohort of some 18 hyperthyroidism patients and 17 patients who later progressed to ophthalmopathy tested prospective prediction of ophthalmopathy. The study also compared thyroid tissue and blood T-cell repertoires from more than 5 Graves' hyperthyroidism patients. To identify distinguishing TCR V-J signatures, a discovery cohort of around 98 patients was used, comprising 43 with Graves' ophthalmopathy and 57 with stable Graves' hyperthyroidism. Following sampling, methimazole starting at 30 mg daily was given to hyperthyroidism patients, and high-dose intravenous methylprednisolone was given to ophthalmopathy patients. According to the paper, TCR Vbeta CDR3 sequencing was carried out on 135 peripheral blood samples, which came from fewer than 50 ophthalmopathy, 70 to 80 hyperthyroidism and approximately 17 progressor patients. The approximately 100 discovery patients were randomly split 7:3 into training and test sets.

The TCR beta CDR3 regions were amplified from the RNA transcripts. For the first round of RT-PCR on the TCR CDR3, the HTBI primer set was used together with the Qiagen OneStep RT-PCR kit. Libraries were constructed in a second round of multiplex PCR, after which size selection and purification were carried out. The libraries were sequenced on an Illumina HiSeq2000 using paired-end 100 bp reads. The source study handled its data this way. SOAPnuke was used to process the raw data, with reads discarded if the reads contained adapters or uncalled bases, had a mean Phred below 15, or lacked an exact constant-primer or identifier match. High-quality paired reads were merged using COPE v1.2.5, and each unique nucleotide sequence was defined as a clonotype. MiTCR v1.1 was used to align clonotypes to the IMGT TRBV, TRBD and TRBJ reference segments. Only V-J combinations with frequency above 0.0001, covering approximately 99% of repertoires, were analysed. The TCS score was defined as the ratio of F50 (clonal expansion) to E x V (chaos), calculated using BLOSUM62-based TCRdist between CDR3 peptides within each V-J. Welch's t-statistics and random forest reduced roughly 540 V-J features to under 15, which were used in a naive Bayes classifier (R e1071). The public reads were quality trimmed at Q25 with fastp and then assembled into clones with MiXCR by TCRdb, keeping productive beta chains. Each entry merges the rows of one CDR3 protein and shows their most common DNA and genes. It is TCRdb's table, rather than the study itself, that gives the V and J calls and clone size. A total of hundreds of thousands of distinct CDR3 sequences appear in this sample, roughly 20% of them only once. The top ten constitute roughly a third of the sample.

This clonotype was seen repeatedly, ten times or more. It lacks a known antigen. No much larger clonotype is one base removed from it; base qualities were not supplied. CDR1 MNHNS and CDR2 SASEGT are derived from the germline V gene. The junction carries 23 bases between V and J, which are trimmed by 3 bases and 6 bases respectively. From cysteine to phenylalanine, the CDR3 is 17 amino acids long. CDR3 DNA only is kept here, 51 bases in frame from base 1. The paper's findings and limits, for the study overall: No statistical method was used to fix the sample size in advance, and group allocation was not hidden from the investigators. In validation, the model predicted progression to ophthalmopathy a median of approximately 6.6 months before onset, with about 70% sensitivity and roughly 73% specificity. A model built on a 13 V-J signature distinguished ophthalmopathy from stable hyperthyroidism, reaching 87.88% sensitivity and about 81% specificity in cross-validation and 80%/75% in testing. Blood samples also contained most of the expanded thyroid clonotypes (frequency above 0.001), which suggests that blood repertoires may reflect thyroid immune responses.

In the ophthalmopathy patients, disease was moderately to severely active, with a Clinical Activity Score of 3 or more, a NOSPECS grade of 4 or more, and a duration of less than 3 months. Patients with uncontrolled infections, other autoimmune diseases, pregnancy or lactation were excluded. Diagnoses relied on clinical symptoms, serum thyroxine and TRAb, thyroid ultrasound and orbital computed tomography. PBMCs were separated from around 9.1 ml of fresh peripheral blood using Ficoll-Paque density gradient centrifugation. Total RNA was extracted using Trizol reagent, and RNA quality was assessed on an Agilent 2100 Bioanalyzer.

Recombination linked TRBV6-1 to TRBJ1-1; TRBD1 is possibly the D segment (5 matching bases). This clonotype was obtained from a man aged 30 to 45 with Graves' ophthalmopathy. Sample: blood. The nucleotides read TGTGCCAGCAGTGACTGGGCCGGGACTGTCCTTAACGCTGAAGCTTTCTTT. This translates into CASSDWAGTVLNAEAFF.